This is a list of T cell receptor beta chains from one sample in a study of blood T cell repertoires in COVID-19. Clones were sequenced by immunoSEQ multiplex PCR, and TCRdb holds only the in-frame ones, with some missing. This sample has about 240,000 clones, with roughly 80% found just once. Source material: peripheral blood. These receptors all come from a woman aged 18-35 years with acute or convalescent COVID-19. CDR3s include the opening cysteine and the closing phenylalanine or tryptophan. D genes are given only for firm matches. Expanded clones are given a class, and other clones once, few, many or no size at all.

few,TRBD1,TRBV10-3,TRBJ1-1,CAISEATGVVMAFF,TGTGCCATCAGTGAGGCGACAGGGGTTGTAATGGCTTTCTTT
-,-,TRBV6-4,TRBJ1-5,CASSESPNQPQHF,TGTGCCAGCAGTGAGTCCCCAAATCAGCCCCAGCATTTT
-,-,TRBV4-3,TRBJ2-3,CASSQGHPGEGGPDTQYF,TGCGCCAGCAGCCAAGGACATCCGGGGGAAGGGGGCCCAGATACGCAGTATTTT
-,-,TRBV11-1,TRBJ2-1,CASSSSGSRVGEQFF,TGTGCCAGCAGCTCTTCGGGTAGCAGGGTCGGTGAGCAGTTCTTC
-,TRBD1,TRBV5-1,TRBJ1-1,CASSSAKTGLNTEAFF,TGCGCCAGCAGCTCAGCCAAGACAGGGCTTAACACTGAAGCTTTCTTT
-,TRBD2,TRBV19,TRBJ2-1,CASKAGTSGISEQFF,TGTGCCAGTAAGGCCGGGACTAGCGGGATTAGTGAGCAGTTCTTC
-,-,TRBV7-2,TRBJ1-4,CASSPGGAEGEKLFF,TGTGCCAGCAGCCCCGGCGGGGCCGAGGGGGAAAAACTGTTTTTT
-,-,TRBV7-9,TRBJ1-6,CASSPLGQPVNSPLHF,TGTGCCAGCAGCCCGCTGGGCCAGCCCGTAAATTCACCCCTCCACTTT
-,-,TRBV6-5,TRBJ1-2,CASKNLMAFLYGYTF,TGTGCCAGCAAAAACCTCATGGCCTTCCTCTATGGCTACACCTTC
-,TRBD2,TRBV7-2,TRBJ2-7,CASSMGLAGGLGEQYF,TGTGCCAGCAGCATGGGACTAGCGGGAGGGCTGGGCGAGCAGTACTTC
-,TRBD2,TRBV19,TRBJ2-1,CASSIGLAGVNEQFF,TGTGCCAGTAGTATTGGACTAGCGGGAGTCAATGAGCAGTTCTTC
once,TRBD1,TRBV3-1/TRBV3-2,TRBJ2-1,CASSPRQGDYNEQFF,TGTGCCAGCAGCCCACGACAGGGGGATTACAATGAGCAGTTCTTC
-,-,TRBV7-2,TRBJ2-5,CASGETGLQETQYF,TGTGCCAGTGGGGAGACAGGCCTTCAAGAGACCCAGTACTTC
-,-,TRBV7-2,TRBJ1-5,CASSAGDYSNQPQHF,TGTGCCAGCAGCGCGGGAGATTATAGCAATCAGCCCCAGCATTTT
-,TRBD1,TRBV18,TRBJ2-7,CASSLQGQGGYEQYF,TGTGCCAGCTCACTACAGGGACAGGGCGGCTACGAGCAGTACTTC
-,TRBD1,TRBV27,TRBJ1-2,CASSLTGTGDYGYTF,TGTGCCAGCAGTCTCACCGGGACAGGGGACTATGGCTACACCTTC
-,TRBD1,TRBV10-1,TRBJ1-1,CASSELDRPTEAFF,TGCGCCAGCAGTGAGTTGGACAGGCCGACTGAAGCTTTCTTT
-,-,TRBV4-3,TRBJ2-7,CASSQEVAARYYEQYF,TGCGCCAGCAGCCAAGAGGTTGCGGCTAGATACTACGAGCAGTACTTC
-,-,TRBV7-2,TRBJ2-7,CASREEAGYEQYF,TGTGCCAGCAGGGAGGAGGCGGGCTACGAGCAGTACTTC
once,TRBD1,TRBV4-1,TRBJ2-7,CASSPGQAYEQYF,TGCGCCAGCAGCCCCGGACAGGCCTACGAGCAGTACTTC
-,-,TRBV4-2,TRBJ1-2,CASSQDPRRTNYGYTF,TGTGCCAGCAGCCAAGATCCGAGACGGACAAACTATGGCTACACCTTC
few,-,TRBV11-1,TRBJ1-4,CASSPRDVGIEKLFF,TGTGCCAGCAGCCCGCGGGACGTTGGTATTGAAAAACTGTTTTTT
-,-,TRBV3-1/TRBV3-2,TRBJ1-5,CASSQSNAGQPQHF,TGTGCCAGCAGCCAATCGAATGCGGGGCAGCCCCAGCATTTT
-,-,TRBV6-5,TRBJ1-2,CASSQRRRVGYTF,TGTGCCAGCAGTCAACGACGACGGGTTGGCTACACCTTC
once,-,TRBV11-2,TRBJ1-6,CASSPFLDSRGVGSPLHF,TGTGCCAGCAGCCCCTTTTTGGACAGCCGGGGCGTCGGTTCACCCCTCCACTTT
-,TRBD1,TRBV25-1,TRBJ2-1,CASSEFGTGGHYEQFF,TGTGCCAGCAGTGAATTCGGGACAGGGGGCCATTATGAGCAGTTCTTC
-,-,TRBV7-9,TRBJ1-4,CASSPRWGGSNEKLFF,TGTGCCAGCAGCCCAAGATGGGGGGGATCCAATGAAAAACTGTTTTTT